This TCR beta chain emerged from a study of shared clonotypes between healthy human individuals (dated by TCRdb to about 2020). Study-level background: Three men and a couple of women, aged 18 to 49 years, made up the cohort. For each donor, CD4 naive and CD4 memory were each run on three plates, CD8 naive on two plates, and CD8 memory on one plate. To estimate repertoire size and how much clonotypes are shared between individuals, the study performed deep sequencing of blood TCR repertoires from a few healthy adults. To increase sequencing depth and limit assay-specific biases, TCR repertoire library preparation and sequencing were carried out by different laboratories using diverse techniques. Per donor, leukapheresis produced somewhere between about 0.94 and 9 billion PBMCs. What the work shows at the level of the full study, not this receptor alone: Sampling was restricted to blood, and TCR repertoires in tissue are likely to differ from TCR repertoires in blood. Rarefaction of sorted-subset datasets indicated incomplete sequencing despite the large sequencing depth. Naive subsets generally had larger estimated clonotype richness than memory subsets did. Based on pairwise subsampling, the degree of clonotype sharing among donors was expected to be affected by sequencing depth. Sharing across four donors was observed for approximately 5% of naive CD4, 3.5% of naive CD8, over 2% of memory CD4, and approximately 0.41% of memory CD8 clonotypes. The genetic and exposure-history diversity represented was limited by the small number of donors. Compared with non-shared clonotypes, clonotypes shared by all four sorted-subset donors had higher generation probabilities.

Based on the germline V gene (reference sequence), the CDR1 and CDR2 sequences are MNHEY and SMNVEV. The CDR3 goes from the cysteine to the phenylalanine over 13 residues. Just the 39-base CDR3 DNA is kept, in frame starting at base 1. Donors were healthy HIV-negative adults with no recently reported acute infections or vaccinations. Every donor was a Caucasian adult living in Nashville, Tennessee, USA. CD4+ T cells were enriched by magnetic negative selection, after which naive cells were positively selected on CD45RA and the negative fraction was taken as the memory subset. Blood was collected by leukapheresis, and PBMCs were isolated by Ficoll-Histopaque density gradient centrifugation and then cryopreserved in liquid nitrogen vapor phase. Purity and quantity of every magnetically sorted T cell population were checked by analytical flow cytometry. Genomic DNA was isolated from each sorted fraction and quantified by UV absorbance on a Nanodrop 2000c.

Comments on this clone: What antigen it recognizes has not been identified. Mismatch with germline at one junction end may stem from a read error.

Using the deep immunoSEQ assay, TCR CDR3 regions were amplified from genomic DNA by multiplex PCR. Extracted genomic DNA from each cell subset was spread evenly across all wells of several immunoSEQ 96-well plates, with each plate serving as a replicate. Each replicate PCR for sorted subsets received about 200 ng genomic DNA, equal to 28,000 or so T cell genomes. Purified libraries were quantified with a Qubit 3.0 fluorometer, sized on a Bioanalyzer 2100, and re-quantified with the KAPA Library Quantification kit. Each immunoSEQ 96-well plate was sequenced on its own single-read 150-cycle Illumina NextSeq 550 flow cell. The source study handled its data this way. Because the immunoSEQ output held only junctional sequences and lacked quality scores, the filtering could not match the filtering applied to full-length reads. To assign V/J genes and CDR3, sequences were annotated using PyIR, a Python wrapper for IgBLAST v1.9, with IMGT germline references. Reads were removed for weak V/J assignments (E-value above 1e-6), missing CDR3, stop codons, out-of-frame junctions, or ambiguous translated residues. V3J clonotypes were defined as sequences sharing an identical inferred V gene, J gene, and CDR3 amino acid sequence. Percentage overlap between repertoires was computed as shared unique clonotypes divided by the size of the smaller repertoire. RTK rarefaction, the Chao1 estimator, and Recon v2.1 estimates of unobserved clonotypes were used to assess repertoire richness. For all TCRbeta clonotypes obtained by the gDNA method from four donors, generation probabilities were computed with OLGA. TCRdb took this table from immuneACCESS and kept in-frame rearrangements with V and J called. Such tables lack part of the clones; where checked against another copy, unresolved V genes explain under half of the gap, and the rest is unexplained. V, J and clone size are those of that table, while D and trimming were read from the DNA. Counted in this sample were hundreds of thousands of clones; around 67% of them appeared once. Together, the top ten hold about 1.8% of the sample.

This sequence uses TRBV27 and TRBJ2-3; no D gene can be assigned with confidence. Input material: memory CD4+ T cells sorted from blood. The intended sense of this specimen's cell subset or site label: CD45RA-negative fraction. The TCR sequence derives from a woman between 25 and 40 years old in good health. The CDR3 region reads CASSFLVTDTQYF. At the DNA level, the sequence is TGCGCCAGCAGTTTTCTGGTCACAGATACGCAGTATTTT.